In this sample, the clone carrying this TCR beta chain turned up once. The source of the sample is a study of identical twins. TCRdb ran MiXCR on the 5' RACE reads and lists one entry per CDR3 protein. The sample holds 1.5 million to 2 million distinct CDR3 sequences, more than 30% seen once. The CDR3 extends over 16 amino acids. With V trimmed by 5 bases and J by 11 bases, 19 bases remained unmatched. The sequenced sample was cord blood. J is TRBJ2-5 and V is TRBV12-3 or TRBV12-4, with TRBD2 identical over 8 bases. The clonotype comes from a newborn girl in good health. The CDR3 is CASSVIAGPPYNEQYF. CDR3 DNA: TGTGCCAGCAGTGTCATAGCGGGGCCCCCTTACAATGAGCAGTACTTC.